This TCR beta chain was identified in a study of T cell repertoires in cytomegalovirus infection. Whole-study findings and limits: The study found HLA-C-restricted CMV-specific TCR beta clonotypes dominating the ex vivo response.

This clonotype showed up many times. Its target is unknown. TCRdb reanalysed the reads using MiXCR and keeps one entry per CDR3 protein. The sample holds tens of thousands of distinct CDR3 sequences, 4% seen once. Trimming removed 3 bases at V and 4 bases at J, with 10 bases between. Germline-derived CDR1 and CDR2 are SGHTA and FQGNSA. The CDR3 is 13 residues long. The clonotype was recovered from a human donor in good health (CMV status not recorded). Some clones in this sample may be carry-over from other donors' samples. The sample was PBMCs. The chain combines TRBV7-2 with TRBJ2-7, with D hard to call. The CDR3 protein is CASSFIPTYEQYF. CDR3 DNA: TGTGCCAGCAGCTTTATACCGACTTACGAGCAGTACTTC.